Each of the 10 T cell receptor beta chains below was sequenced from the same sample in a study of blood T cells in healthy people across ages. The use of a sample-barcoded 5' primer and a J-beta primer mix characterized a second PCR of roughly 7 to 11 cycles. Via MiXCR, TCRdb re-called the 5' RACE reads, giving one row per CDR3 protein. The sample consists of about 780,000 distinct CDR3 sequences, around 25% of them appearing once. This sample also belongs to another study, concerning T cells of mothers and their children.

The sequencing sample was made of blood. These TCRs come from a boy between 10 and 17 years old in good health.

V usage is TRBV3-1 and J usage is TRBJ1-1, with TRBD1 identical over 10 bases. This CDR3 region has 16 residues. J was trimmed by 6 bases and V by 3 bases; bases with no gene match: 10. In germline, CDR1 is LGHDT, CDR2 YNNKEL (reference sequence). CDR3 protein: CASSHEGQGPYAEAFF. CDR3 in DNA: TGTGCCAGCAGCCATGAGGGACAGGGGCCTTACGCTGAAGCTTTCTTT.

The V call is TRBV20-1, the J call TRBJ1-2, with D maybe TRBD1 (5 bases). V dropped 4 bases and J dropped 6 bases, with 15 bases sitting between them. CDR1 is DFQATT, CDR2 SNEGSKA, per germline (reference sequence). CDR3 size: 13 residues. CDR3 amino acids: CSANSGGLDGYTF. The DNA of the CDR3 is TGCAGTGCTAATAGTGGGGGTTTGGATGGCTACACCTTC.

This clonotype appeared a few times. The chain recombines TRBV28 with TRBJ1-1, with D hard to call. This CDR3 is 15 amino acids long. Germline V gene lookup returns CDR1 MDHEN and CDR2 SYDVKM. Trimming took 6 bases from V and 1 from J, leaving 15 bases between them. Written as DNA, the CDR3 is TGTGCCAGCAGGCTCCCTGGAAGTGGGAACACTGAAGCTTTCTTT. Translation: CASRLPGSGNTEAFF.

The CDR3 DNA is TGTGCCAGCAGCCCTTCCTCATACGAGACCCAGTACTTC. Its protein product is CASSPSSYETQYF. The chain employs TRBV7-2 and TRBJ2-5; D is ambiguous. The CDR3 extends over 13 amino acids. Germline CDR1 reads SGHTA; CDR2 reads FQGNSA. V lost 5 bases and J 5 bases, leaving 12 bases between the germline ends.

This clonotype was recorded a few times. The genes are TRBV2 and TRBJ2-5, with D perhaps being TRBD1 or TRBD2 (5 bases each). Trimming took 7 bases from V and 5 from J, leaving 20 bases between them. The length of the CDR3 is 15 residues. The V gene's germline CDR1 is SNHLY and CDR2 FYNNEI. DNA of the CDR3: TGTGCCAGCACTGCCTTCCGGGACCCATCGGAGACCCAGTACTTC. Translation gives CASTAFRDPSETQYF.

A word on this clonotype: A read error may account for a junction end that differs from germline. The chain combines TRBV7-7 with TRBJ2-5, with a weak D call TRBD1 (6 bases). Per germline, CDR1 SSHAT and CDR2 FNYEAQ (reference sequence). CDR3 length: 16 residues. The CDR3 bases are TGTGCTAGCAGCTTATCCGGAACAGGGAATCAAGAGACCCAGTACTTC. It translates to CASSLSGTGNQETQYF. Full variable domain (missing parts from reference TRBV7-7 and TRBJ2-5): GAGVSQSPRYKVTKRGQDVTLRCDPISSHATLYWYQQALGQGPEFLTYFNYEAQPDKSGLPSDRFSAERPEGSISTLTIQRTEQRDSAMYRCASSLSGTGNQETQYFGPGTRLLVL.

The genes are TRBV5-4 and TRBJ1-2; no reliable D call. Germline V gives CDR1 SGHNT, CDR2 YYREEE (reference sequence). V lost 0 bases, J lost 1 base, and 4 bases lay in between. The CDR3 has 13 amino acids. This chain's CDR3 is CASSLDHNYGYTF. In DNA form, the CDR3 reads TGTGCCAGCAGCTTGGACCATAACTATGGCTACACCTTC. The complete variable domain, with remaining parts taken from reference TRBV5-4 and TRBJ1-2, reads ETGVTQSPTHLIKTRGQQVTLRCSSQSGHNTVSWYQQALGQGPQFIFQYYREEENGRGNFPPRFSGLQFPNYSSELNVNALELDDSALYLCASSLDHNYGYTFGSGTRLTVV.

About this clonotype itself: The junction differs from germline at one of its ends, possibly a read error. V gene TRBV5-4 combines with J gene TRBJ1-4; 7 bases fit TRBD1. CDR3 length: 15 amino acids. CDR1 and CDR2 (germline): SGHNT, YYREEE (reference sequence). CDR3 region: CASSPQGMENEKLFF. The DNA of the CDR3 is TGTGCCAGCAGCCCACAGGGGATGGAGAATGAAAAACTGTTCTTT.

The chain links TRBV20-1 to TRBJ2-5, with 8 bases identical to TRBD1. Near its end, the DNA agrees better with TRBJ2-7, so the J call may be wrong. The CDR3 is 15 residues long. Germline values: CDR1 DFQATT, CDR2 SNEGSKA (reference sequence). In DNA, the CDR3 is TGCAGTGCCACGAACTTCGGACAGGGAGACTACGAGCAGTACTTC. Translated, it gives CSATNFGQGDYEQYF.

The sample holds a few counts of this clonotype. This sequence joins TRBV3-1 and TRBJ2-5; 8 bases line up with TRBD1. The J call could be wrong; TRBJ2-7 is a better fit for the DNA end. Germline values: CDR1 LGHDT, CDR2 YNNKEL (reference sequence). The CDR3 has 15 amino acids. DNA of the CDR3: TGTGCCAGCAGCTTACGACAGGGGACCACCTACGAGCAGTACTTC. This sequence encodes CASSLRQGTTYEQYF.